This is a list of T cell receptor beta chains from one sample in a study of T cells in Graves' hyperthyroidism and ophthalmopathy. MiXCR, run by TCRdb on the multiplex PCR reads, gives a single entry per CDR3 protein. The data hold some 620,000 distinct CDR3 sequences, with 15% to 20% observed a single time. Sequencing input: blood. These receptor sequences come from a woman aged 30 to 39 with Graves' hyperthyroidism. The CDR3 runs from the conserved cysteine through the conserved F or W. The D gene is left open where the match is weak. Where a row states a size, it is once, few, many or the class of an expanded clone; other rows omit it.

TRBD1	many	TRBV6-2/TRBV6-3	TRBJ2-2	CASSYSDRAVANTGELFF	TGTGCCAGCAGTTATTCGGACAGGGCGGTCGCGAACACCGGGGAGCTGTTTTTT
TRBD2	NA	TRBV5-1	TRBJ2-3	CASSLTSGISSTDTQYF	TGCGCCAGCAGCTTGACTAGCGGGATTTCTAGCACAGATACGCAGTATTTT
NA	many	TRBV27	TRBJ2-3	CASSLAKGTDTQYF	TGTGCCAGCAGTTTAGCTAAAGGGACAGATACGCAGTATTTT
NA	many	TRBV4-1	TRBJ1-1	CASSQRQYNTEAFF	TGCGCCAGCAGCCAACGACAGTATAACACTGAAGCTTTCTTT
TRBD2	few	TRBV6-1	TRBJ2-1	CASSRTSGYYNEQFF	TGTGCCAGCAGTAGGACTAGCGGTTACTACAATGAGCAGTTCTTC
TRBD2	NA	TRBV10-2	TRBJ2-5	CASSPTSRTSGSEYQETQYF	TGCGCCAGCAGCCCGACCAGTAGGACTAGCGGGAGCGAGTACCAAGAGACCCAGTACTTC
NA	few	TRBV29-1	TRBJ2-5	CSVSPQTRGTQYF	TGCAGCGTTTCCCCTCAGACACGGGGGACCCAGTACTTC
NA	few	TRBV7-3	TRBJ2-1	CASSLYPPIPSSYNEQFF	TGTGCCAGCAGCTTATACCCCCCAATTCCTAGCTCCTACAATGAGCAGTTCTTC
TRBD2	few	TRBV4-3	TRBJ2-2	CASSQDTGGPRFGELFF	TGCGCCAGCAGCCAAGATACGGGAGGGCCGCGTTTCGGGGAGCTGTTTTTT
NA	NA	TRBV28	TRBJ2-6	CASSLLTGTGAGANVLTF	TGTGCCAGCAGTTTATTGACAGGGACTGGAGCTGGGGCCAACGTCCTGACTTTC
TRBD1	NA	TRBV28	TRBJ1-2	CASGGTGGIYGYTF	TGTGCCAGCGGTGGGACAGGGGGCATCTATGGCTACACCTTC
NA	few	TRBV27	TRBJ2-2	CASSGTVAGHTGELFF	TGTGCCAGCAGTGGGACAGTAGCGGGACACACCGGGGAGCTGTTTTTT